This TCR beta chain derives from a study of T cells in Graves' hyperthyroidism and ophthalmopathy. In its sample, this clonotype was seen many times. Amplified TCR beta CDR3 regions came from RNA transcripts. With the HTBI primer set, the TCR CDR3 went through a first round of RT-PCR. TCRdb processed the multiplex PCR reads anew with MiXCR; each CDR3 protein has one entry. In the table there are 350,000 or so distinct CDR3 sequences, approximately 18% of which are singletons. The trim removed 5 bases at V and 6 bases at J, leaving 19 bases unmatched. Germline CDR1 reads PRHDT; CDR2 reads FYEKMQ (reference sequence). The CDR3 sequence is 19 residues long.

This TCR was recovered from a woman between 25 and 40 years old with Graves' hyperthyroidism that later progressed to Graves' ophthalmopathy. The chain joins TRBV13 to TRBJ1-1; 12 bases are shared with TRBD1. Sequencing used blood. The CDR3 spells CASSALYLGQGAQYAEAFF. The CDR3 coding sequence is TGTGCCAGCAGCGCGCTATATTTGGGACAGGGGGCGCAATATGCTGAAGCTTTCTTT. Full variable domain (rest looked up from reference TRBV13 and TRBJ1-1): AAGVIQSPRHLIKEKRETATLKCYPIPRHDTVYWYQQGPGQDPQFLISFYEKMQSDKGSIPDRFSAQQFSDYHSELNMSSLELGDSALYFCASSALYLGQGAQYAEAFFGQGTRLTVV.